This record covers a single T cell receptor (beta chain). The data derive from a study of technical replicates of blood from several donors. Clones were read by immunoSEQ multiplex PCR, and TCRdb kept only the in-frame ones, dropping some. The data contain around 69,000 clones, roughly 88% of them singletons. Germline trimming cut 0 bases from V and 0 bases from J; bases unmatched to any gene: 7. CDR1 and CDR2 (germline): SGHVS, FQNEAQ. CDR3 length equals 18 residues. The sample taken for sequencing was PBMCs. The gene calls are TRBV7-8 and TRBJ2-1; 8 bases are shared with TRBD2. This sequence originates from a human donor in good health. Some clones in this sample may be carry-over from other donors' samples. For the CDR3, the DNA is TGTGCCAGCAGCTTAGCGGAGCGGGGGACCAGCTCCTACAATGAGCAGTTCTTC. Encoded protein: CASSLAERGTSSYNEQFF.